These T cell receptor beta chains were read from a single sample in a study of beta chain features in type 1 diabetes. The method was immunoSEQ multiplex PCR; TCRdb's version includes in-frame clones alone and lacks a portion of them. The table shows 300,000 to 400,000 clones, with roughly 13% occurring only once. Sequencing used naive CD4+ T cells from blood. Every receptor here comes from a young woman with type 1 diabetes. Each CDR3 is given with its conserved first and last residue. The D gene is left open where the match is weak. Clone size is shown for a subset of rows, as once, few, many or a class of expanded clone.

CDR3	DNA	V	size	J	D
CASRPQGRETQYF	TGTGCCAGTAGGCCCCAGGGGCGAGAGACCCAGTACTTC	TRBV19	few	TRBJ2-5	NA
CASSLGQGRGNQPQHF	TGTGCCAGCAGCTTGGGACAGGGACGGGGCAATCAGCCCCAGCATTTT	TRBV7-6	few	TRBJ1-5	TRBD1
CASSKNRGTDRGLRGYTF	TGTGCCAGCAGCAAGAACAGAGGCACGGACAGGGGGCTCCGTGGCTACACCTTC	TRBV21-1	few	TRBJ1-2	NA
CASRPSETYNEQFF	TGCGCCAGCAGACCTAGCGAAACCTACAATGAGCAGTTCTTC	TRBV4-1	NA	TRBJ2-1	NA
CASKTTTGGYEQYF	TGTGCCAGCAAAACGACGACAGGGGGCTACGAGCAGTACTTC	TRBV7-9	few	TRBJ2-7	TRBD1
CASSQSVSRVETQYF	TGTGCCAGCAGTCAGTCCGTGTCGCGGGTTGAGACCCAGTACTTC	TRBV28	NA	TRBJ2-5	NA
CASSPNTKGYTF	TGTGCCAGCAGCCCCAACACGAAGGGCTACACCTTC	TRBV7-9	NA	TRBJ1-2	NA
CASSTTREGEKLFF	TGTGCCAGCAGCACCACCAGGGAGGGTGAAAAACTGTTTTTT	TRBV6-6	few	TRBJ1-4	NA
CASSVLQGAAGANVLTF	TGTGCCAGCAGTGTCCTACAGGGGGCGGCTGGGGCCAACGTCCTGACTTTC	TRBV28	few	TRBJ2-6	TRBD1
CASSPLQVSTDTQYF	TGTGCCAGCAGTCCTCTACAGGTTTCCACAGATACGCAGTATTTT	TRBV6-5	once	TRBJ2-3	NA
CASSLYGGAKNIQYF	TGTGCCAGCAGTTTATATGGGGGGGCCAAAAACATTCAGTACTTC	TRBV28	few	TRBJ2-4	NA
CASSFREPYNEQFF	TGCGCCAGCAGCTTCCGGGAACCTTACAATGAGCAGTTCTTC	TRBV5-1	few	TRBJ2-1	NA
CASRGQGSKETQYF	TGTGCCAGCAGGGGACAGGGAAGTAAGGAGACCCAGTACTTC	TRBV6-5	NA	TRBJ2-5	TRBD1
CASSFGEGGVQETQYF	TGTGCCAGCAGTTTCGGGGAGGGCGGAGTACAAGAGACCCAGTACTTC	TRBV2	NA	TRBJ2-5	TRBD2
CAWSGAAAGVYGYTF	TGTGCCTGGAGTGGGGCTGCCGCCGGGGTCTATGGCTACACCTTC	TRBV30	NA	TRBJ1-2	NA
CASSLLGGNNEQFF	TGTGCCAGCAGCTTACTCGGAGGGAACAATGAGCAGTTCTTC	TRBV7-9	NA	TRBJ2-1	NA
CAISDSTDTQYF	TGTGCCATCAGTGACTCCACAGATACGCAGTATTTT	TRBV10-3	few	TRBJ2-3	NA
CASSSHPGDFTDTQYF	TGTGCCAGCAGCTCCCACCCAGGGGATTTCACAGATACGCAGTATTTT	TRBV7-8	few	TRBJ2-3	NA
CASSVTDRERELFF	TGTGCCAGCAGCGTAACCGACAGGGAGCGGGAGCTGTTTTTT	TRBV9	few	TRBJ2-2	TRBD1
CAISPRGSAPDEQYF	TGTGCCATCAGTCCTCGGGGGTCCGCGCCGGACGAGCAGTACTTC	TRBV10-3	NA	TRBJ2-7	NA
CASSLGLSDTQYF	TGTGCCAGCAGCTTAGGTCTCTCAGATACGCAGTATTTT	TRBV11-2	NA	TRBJ2-3	NA
CASSLPLAGGPNEQFF	TGTGCCAGCAGCCTACCCCTGGCGGGAGGGCCCAATGAGCAGTTCTTC	TRBV7-9	NA	TRBJ2-1	TRBD2
CASSPRLGDEQFF	TGTGCCAGTAGTCCCCGCCTGGGCGATGAGCAGTTCTTC	TRBV19	few	TRBJ2-1	NA
CAWSTPGTRGTDTQYF	TGTGCCTGGAGTACCCCCGGGACTAGGGGCACAGATACGCAGTATTTT	TRBV30	few	TRBJ2-3	TRBD2
CASSQGEAYQVKNIQYF	TGCGCCAGCAGCCAAGGGGAGGCGTATCAGGTCAAAAACATTCAGTACTTC	TRBV4-1	NA	TRBJ2-4	NA
CASTSRINKGGTDTQYF	TGTGCCAGCACCTCCAGGATCAATAAGGGGGGCACAGATACGCAGTATTTT	TRBV7-9	NA	TRBJ2-3	NA
CSVGTAGEPNIQYF	TGCAGCGTTGGAACAGCGGGAGAGCCAAACATTCAGTACTTC	TRBV29-1	few	TRBJ2-4	TRBD2
CATSRDLAGATRNEQFF	TGTGCCACCAGCAGAGATCTAGCGGGAGCTACCCGGAATGAGCAGTTCTTC	TRBV15	few	TRBJ2-1	TRBD2
CASSPLGAETQYF	TGTGCCAGCTCACCCCTAGGGGCGGAGACCCAGTACTTC	TRBV18	NA	TRBJ2-5	NA
CASSQDLPGQGIRTSGSNTGELFF	TGCGCCAGCAGTCAAGACTTACCGGGACAGGGAATTAGGACTAGCGGATCGAACACCGGGGAGCTGTTTTTT	TRBV23-1	few	TRBJ2-2	NA
CASSLLRSEPQHF	TGTGCCAGCAGCCTCCTCCGGAGTGAGCCCCAGCATTTT	TRBV7-9	few	TRBJ1-5	NA
CASSTAGTDYGYTF	TGTGCCAGTAGTACCGCTGGGACAGACTATGGCTACACCTTC	TRBV19	NA	TRBJ1-2	TRBD1
CASSPPERLTLTNTGELFF	TGTGCCAGCAGTCCCCCGGAGAGGCTTACCCTCACGAACACCGGGGAGCTGTTTTTT	TRBV28	NA	TRBJ2-2	NA
CASSPDRRGNTIYF	TGCGCCAGCAGCCCGGACAGGAGGGGAAACACCATATATTTT	TRBV5-1	NA	TRBJ1-3	TRBD1
CASSLLGLAYEQYF	TGTGCCAGCAGTTTATTGGGACTAGCCTACGAGCAGTACTTC	TRBV28	few	TRBJ2-7	TRBD2
CASSLWVAGGVSNEQFF	TGTGCCAGCAGCTTGTGGGTAGCGGGAGGGGTTTCAAATGAGCAGTTCTTC	TRBV7-2	few	TRBJ2-1	TRBD2
CASSVSGRNTGELFF	TGTGCCAGTAGTGTATCAGGAAGGAACACCGGGGAGCTGTTTTTT	TRBV19	NA	TRBJ2-2	NA
CAWRRQGADGYTF	TGTGCCTGGAGGAGACAGGGGGCCGATGGCTACACCTTC	TRBV30	few	TRBJ1-2	TRBD1
CASSLTGTANIQYF	TGCGCCAGCAGCCTAACGGGGACAGCTAACATTCAGTACTTC	TRBV5-1	NA	TRBJ2-4	TRBD1
CASSEDRGNSYNEQFF	TGCGCCAGCAGCGAAGACAGGGGTAACTCCTACAATGAGCAGTTCTTC	TRBV5-1	NA	TRBJ2-1	TRBD1
CSVGYGNIQYF	TGCAGCGTTGGGTATGGCAACATTCAGTACTTC	TRBV29-1	few	TRBJ2-4	NA
CASSQGTGRGSYNEQFF	TGTGCCAGCAGCCAAGGAACAGGGAGAGGATCTTACAATGAGCAGTTCTTC	TRBV5-4	few	TRBJ2-1	NA
CATSRDPGSWAGGRAGNEQFF	TGTGCCACCAGCAGAGATCCGGGAAGTTGGGCCGGCGGGAGGGCCGGCAATGAGCAGTTCTTC	TRBV15	NA	TRBJ2-1	TRBD2
CASTPDLEEHNEQFF	TGTGCCAGCACCCCGGACTTAGAGGAACACAATGAGCAGTTCTTC	TRBV27	few	TRBJ2-1	NA
CASLGGVRVGTQYF	TGTGCCAGCCTCGGCGGAGTACGGGTGGGGACCCAGTACTTC	TRBV2	NA	TRBJ2-5	NA
CATSRAVAREVANEQFF	TGTGCCACCAGCAGAGCCGTGGCGCGGGAGGTAGCAAATGAGCAGTTCTTC	TRBV15	few	TRBJ2-1	TRBD2
CASSPRAGANYGYTF	TGTGCCAGCAGCCCCCGGGCGGGAGCTAACTATGGCTACACCTTC	TRBV7-9	NA	TRBJ1-2	NA
CASSSFSSYNEQFF	TGTGCCAGTAGTTCCTTTAGCAGCTACAATGAGCAGTTCTTC	TRBV19	NA	TRBJ2-1	NA
CASSRQSTGAKNTEAFF	TGCGCCAGCAGCCGCCAATCGACAGGGGCGAAGAACACTGAAGCTTTCTTT	TRBV4-3	few	TRBJ1-1	TRBD1
CSAPDRKEAFF	TGCAGTGCTCCCGACAGGAAAGAAGCTTTCTTT	TRBV20-1	few	TRBJ1-1	NA
CSGGTMRGFLVQFF	TGCAGCGGAGGGACTATGAGGGGCTTTCTAGTGCAGTTCTTC	TRBV29-1	NA	TRBJ2-1	TRBD2
CASSFDATGGTGELFF	TGTGCCAGCAGTTTCGACGCGACAGGTGGCACCGGGGAGCTGTTTTTT	TRBV27	few	TRBJ2-2	NA